This T cell receptor beta chain was retrieved from a study of CD8 T cells in Susac syndrome. There are 12 residues in the CDR3. CDR1 SGHNT and CDR2 YENEEA come from the germline V gene. Sequencing of TCR beta was performed on blood CD8+ T cells and on blood CD4+ T cells. Those who served as multiple sclerosis controls were treatment-naive patients with stable or active relapsing-remitting disease. TEMRA cells were enriched by FACS, and CD4+ and CD8+ T cells were negatively isolated. Random hexamers served to reverse transcribe roughly 0.45 to 1 ug RNA. immunoSEQ multiplex PCR amplified TCR beta CDR3 across 54 Vbeta, 13 Jbeta. TCRdb re-derived calls from the immunoSEQ multiplex PCR reads in MiXCR, one entry per CDR3 protein. The table includes fewer than 200,000 distinct CDR3 sequences, 85% to 95% detected once. This clonotype was counted a single time. A junction end diverges from the germline sequence, so it may reflect a read error.

This receptor was taken from a human donor with multiple sclerosis. V usage is TRBV11-3 and J usage is TRBJ2-3; perhaps TRBD1 as D (6 bases). Material for sequencing was CD8+ T cells from PBMCs. The CDR3 bases are TGTGCCAGCAGCTTCTTTTCGAATTACAGGGATTTT. Amino acid sequence: CASSFFSNYRDF.